This is a list of T cell receptor beta chains from one sample in a study of T cell responses to AZD1222 COVID-19 vaccine. TCRdb keeps only in-frame clones here, not all; method: immunoSEQ multiplex PCR. Of about 73,000 clones in the sample, approximately 92% are singletons; the top ten hold 9.3%. The sequencing used peripheral blood, collected 28 days after the second AZD1222 dose. These receptors were obtained from an adult who received the AZD1222 COVID-19 vaccine. CDR3s include the opening cysteine and the closing phenylalanine or tryptophan. A D gene is named only where the DNA matches it firmly. The size field is filled for only some rows; it gives once, few, many or a size class.

CDR3nt,CDR3aa,j_gene,abundance,d_gene,v_gene
TGTGCCAGCAGCCAAGATGCGGGCAGGGGAGGCAATCAGCCCCAGCATTTT,CASSQDAGRGGNQPQHF,TRBJ1-5,.,.,TRBV3-1/TRBV3-2
TGTGCCACCAGCTCCCCAAGGGGAAGCGGAAACACCATATATTTT,CATSSPRGSGNTIYF,TRBJ1-3,.,.,TRBV15
TGTGCCAGCAGCGCCAGGGGGAACACCGGGGAGCTGTTTTTT,CASSARGNTGELFF,TRBJ2-2,few,.,TRBV2
TGTGCCAGCAGACTACAGGGATCCAATTCACCCCTCCACTTT,CASRLQGSNSPLHF,TRBJ1-6,.,.,TRBV6-5
TGTGCCAGCAGCCCTGGACTAGCGGGAGTACTTGAGCAGTTCTTC,CASSPGLAGVLEQFF,TRBJ2-1,.,TRBD2,TRBV3-1/TRBV3-2
TGCGCCAGCAAAGTCTCTCTAGCCCTAGAGACCCAGTACTTC,CASKVSLALETQYF,TRBJ2-5,.,.,TRBV5-1
TGTGCCATCAGTGATGCGGGGAGAGGGTGGACCGGGGAGCTGTTTTTT,CAISDAGRGWTGELFF,TRBJ2-2,.,.,TRBV10-3
TGTGCCAGTAGCCCAGGGAGGGCCACTGAAGCTTTCTTT,CASSPGRATEAFF,TRBJ1-1,.,.,TRBV19
TGTGCCAGCAGTTCCCCGGTGGTTCGGGGGGTCTCTGGGGCCAACGTCCTGACTTTC,CASSSPVVRGVSGANVLTF,TRBJ2-6,.,TRBD2,TRBV28
TGTGCCAGCAGCGTAGGAACTACAAGCGAGACCCAGTACTTC,CASSVGTTSETQYF,TRBJ2-5,.,.,TRBV9
TGCGCCAGCAGGGGCAAAGAGGGGTGGGGCACAGATACGCAGTATTTT,CASRGKEGWGTDTQYF,TRBJ2-3,.,.,TRBV5-1
TGCAGCGTTGAAGGGACAGGGATAGGGTATGGCTACACCTTC,CSVEGTGIGYGYTF,TRBJ1-2,.,TRBD1,TRBV29-1
TGTGCCAGCAGCCAAGCGGCCCTTGGGGGCAATTCACCCCTCCACTTT,CASSQAALGGNSPLHF,TRBJ1-6,once,.,TRBV7-2
TGTGCCAGCAGCTTAGCGGCAGGGCAGACTGAAGCTTTCTTT,CASSLAAGQTEAFF,TRBJ1-1,.,.,TRBV7-6
TGTGCCTGGAGGGCCACAGGAGGTCTAAGGGGAAAACTGTTTTTT,CAWRATGGLRGKLFF,TRBJ1-4,.,.,TRBV30
TGCGCCAGCAGCCGTAAGACAGGGGAAAGCGCCAACTATGGCTACACCTTC,CASSRKTGESANYGYTF,TRBJ1-2,.,TRBD1,TRBV5-1
TGTGCCAGCAGTCCATCGAATGGCGGCTACACCTTC,CASSPSNGGYTF,TRBJ1-2,.,.,TRBV12-3/TRBV12-4
TGCGCCAGCAGCTCCTACACAAACGAGCAGTACTTC,CASSSYTNEQYF,TRBJ2-7,.,.,TRBV5-1
TGTGCCAGCAGCCCGGAGGCAGGCATAAATTCACCCCTCCACTTT,CASSPEAGINSPLHF,TRBJ1-6,.,.,TRBV9
TGTGCCATCAGCGGGACAGGGGTCTCCTACGAGCAGTACTTC,CAISGTGVSYEQYF,TRBJ2-7,.,TRBD1,TRBV10-3
TGCAGCGTTGAAGATCTGATCAGCGGGGGGTCCTACAATGAGCAGTTCTTC,CSVEDLISGGSYNEQFF,TRBJ2-1,once,TRBD2,TRBV29-1
TGTGCCACCCAGAAGACAGGGGACTATGGCTACACCTTC,CATQKTGDYGYTF,TRBJ1-2,few,TRBD1,TRBV5-6
TGTGCCAGCAGCTCGACTAGCGGGGGCACAGATACGCAGTATTTT,CASSSTSGGTDTQYF,TRBJ2-3,few,TRBD2,TRBV7-6
TGTGCTAGTGGCCCCGGACTAGCGGAAGGCACAGATACGCAGTATTTT,CASGPGLAEGTDTQYF,TRBJ2-3,.,TRBD2,TRBV12-5
TGTGCCAGTAGTATTTCGGGACAGGGGGGAGGCGGAAACACCATATATTTT,CASSISGQGGGGNTIYF,TRBJ1-3,.,TRBD1,TRBV19
TGTGCCAGCAGCCCGCCGGGGACAGCGGGCTATGGCTACACCTTC,CASSPPGTAGYGYTF,TRBJ1-2,.,TRBD1,TRBV7-9